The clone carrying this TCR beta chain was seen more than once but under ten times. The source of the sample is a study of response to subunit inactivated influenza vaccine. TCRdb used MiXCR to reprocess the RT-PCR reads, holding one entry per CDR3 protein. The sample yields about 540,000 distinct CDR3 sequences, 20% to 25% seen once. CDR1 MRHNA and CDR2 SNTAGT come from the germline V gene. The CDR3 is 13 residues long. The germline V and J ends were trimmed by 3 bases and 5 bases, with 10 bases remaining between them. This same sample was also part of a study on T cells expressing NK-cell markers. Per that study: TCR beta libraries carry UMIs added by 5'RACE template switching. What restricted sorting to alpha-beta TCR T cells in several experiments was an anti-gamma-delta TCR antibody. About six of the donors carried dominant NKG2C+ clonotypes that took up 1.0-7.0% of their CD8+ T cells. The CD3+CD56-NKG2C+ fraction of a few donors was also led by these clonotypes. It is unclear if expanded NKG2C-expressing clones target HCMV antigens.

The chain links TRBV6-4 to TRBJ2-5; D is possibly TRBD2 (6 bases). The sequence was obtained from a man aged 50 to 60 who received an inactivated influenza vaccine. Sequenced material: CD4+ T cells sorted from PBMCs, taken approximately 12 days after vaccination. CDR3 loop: CASSETSHETQYF. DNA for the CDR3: TGTGCCAGCAGTGAGACTAGTCATGAGACCCAGTACTTC.